This T cell receptor beta chain was sequenced for a study of blood T cells in healthy people across ages. As to this clonotype: Its antigen is not identified.

The study's findings and limits: Long-lived and aged donors differed, with more naive CD4+ cells and higher diversity in the long-lived. Measured against age, TCR beta diversity per million T cells decreased in a roughly linear manner. Naive T cell percentage showed a strong correlation with TCR beta diversity.

CDR1 and CDR2 from the germline V gene are MNHEY and SMNVEV (reference sequence). CDR3 length: 14 amino acids. V was shortened by 3 bases and J by 2 bases, with 8 bases between the two germline ends. Primed by a sample-barcoded 5' primer and a J-beta primer mix, a second PCR proceeded for about 6 to 11 cycles. TCRdb re-called the 5' RACE reads through MiXCR, storing one row per CDR3 protein. The profile shows more than 800,000 distinct CDR3 sequences, more than 40% of them singletons. Around 10 milliliters was the volume of peripheral blood drawn from each donor. This sequence originates from a woman aged 55-70 years in good health. This sequence joins TRBV27 and TRBJ1-5, with D possibly matching TRBD1 (6 bases). Material for sequencing was blood. The CDR3 sequence is CASSFAGGNQPQHF. The DNA of the CDR3 is TGTGCCAGCAGTTTCGCAGGGGGCAATCAGCCCCAGCATTTT.